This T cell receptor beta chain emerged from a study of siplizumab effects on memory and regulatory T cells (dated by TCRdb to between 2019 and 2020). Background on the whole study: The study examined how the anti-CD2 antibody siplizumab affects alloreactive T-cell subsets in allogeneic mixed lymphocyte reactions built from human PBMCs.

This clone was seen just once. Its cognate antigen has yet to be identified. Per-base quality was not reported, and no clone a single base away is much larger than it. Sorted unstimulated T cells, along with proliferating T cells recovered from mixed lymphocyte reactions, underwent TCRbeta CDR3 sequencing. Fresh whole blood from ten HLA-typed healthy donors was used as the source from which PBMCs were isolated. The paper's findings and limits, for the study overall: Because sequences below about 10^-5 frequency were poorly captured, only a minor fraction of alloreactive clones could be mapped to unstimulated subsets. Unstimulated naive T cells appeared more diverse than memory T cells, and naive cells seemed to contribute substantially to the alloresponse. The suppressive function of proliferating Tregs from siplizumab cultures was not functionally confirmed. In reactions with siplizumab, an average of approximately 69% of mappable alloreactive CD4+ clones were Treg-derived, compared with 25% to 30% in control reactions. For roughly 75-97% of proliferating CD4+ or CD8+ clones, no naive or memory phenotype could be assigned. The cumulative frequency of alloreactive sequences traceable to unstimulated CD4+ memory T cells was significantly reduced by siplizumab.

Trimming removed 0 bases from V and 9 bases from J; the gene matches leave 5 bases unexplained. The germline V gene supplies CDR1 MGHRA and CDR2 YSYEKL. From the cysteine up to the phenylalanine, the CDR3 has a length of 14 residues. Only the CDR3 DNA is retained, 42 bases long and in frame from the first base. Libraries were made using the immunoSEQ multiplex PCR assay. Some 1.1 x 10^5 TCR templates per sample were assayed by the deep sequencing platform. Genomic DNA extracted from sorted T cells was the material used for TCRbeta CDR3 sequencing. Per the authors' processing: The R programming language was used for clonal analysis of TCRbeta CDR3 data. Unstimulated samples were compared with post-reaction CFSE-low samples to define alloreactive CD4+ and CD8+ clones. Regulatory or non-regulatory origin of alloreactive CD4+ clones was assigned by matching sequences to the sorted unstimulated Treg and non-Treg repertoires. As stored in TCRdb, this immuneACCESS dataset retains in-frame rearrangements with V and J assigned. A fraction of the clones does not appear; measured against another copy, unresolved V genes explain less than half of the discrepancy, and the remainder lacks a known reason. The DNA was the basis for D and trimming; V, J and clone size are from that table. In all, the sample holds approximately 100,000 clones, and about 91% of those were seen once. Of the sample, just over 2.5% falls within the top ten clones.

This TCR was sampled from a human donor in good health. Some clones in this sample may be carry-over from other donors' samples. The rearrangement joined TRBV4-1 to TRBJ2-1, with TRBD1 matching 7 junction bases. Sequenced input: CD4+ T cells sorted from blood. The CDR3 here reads CASSQEGQIGEQFF. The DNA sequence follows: TGCGCCAGCAGCCAAGAGGGACAGATAGGTGAGCAGTTCTTC.